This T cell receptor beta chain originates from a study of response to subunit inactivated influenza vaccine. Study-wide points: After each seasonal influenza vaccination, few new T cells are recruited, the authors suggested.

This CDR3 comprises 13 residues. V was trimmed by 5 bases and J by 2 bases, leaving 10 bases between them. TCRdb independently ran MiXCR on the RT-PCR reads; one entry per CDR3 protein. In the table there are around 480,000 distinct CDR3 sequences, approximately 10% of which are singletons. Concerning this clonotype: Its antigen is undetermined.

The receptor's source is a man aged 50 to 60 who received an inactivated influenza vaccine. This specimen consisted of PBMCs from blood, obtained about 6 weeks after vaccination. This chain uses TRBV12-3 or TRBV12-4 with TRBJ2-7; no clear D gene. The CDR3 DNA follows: TGTGCCAGCAGTCCGACGGCTACCTACGAGCAGTACTTC. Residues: CASSPTATYEQYF.